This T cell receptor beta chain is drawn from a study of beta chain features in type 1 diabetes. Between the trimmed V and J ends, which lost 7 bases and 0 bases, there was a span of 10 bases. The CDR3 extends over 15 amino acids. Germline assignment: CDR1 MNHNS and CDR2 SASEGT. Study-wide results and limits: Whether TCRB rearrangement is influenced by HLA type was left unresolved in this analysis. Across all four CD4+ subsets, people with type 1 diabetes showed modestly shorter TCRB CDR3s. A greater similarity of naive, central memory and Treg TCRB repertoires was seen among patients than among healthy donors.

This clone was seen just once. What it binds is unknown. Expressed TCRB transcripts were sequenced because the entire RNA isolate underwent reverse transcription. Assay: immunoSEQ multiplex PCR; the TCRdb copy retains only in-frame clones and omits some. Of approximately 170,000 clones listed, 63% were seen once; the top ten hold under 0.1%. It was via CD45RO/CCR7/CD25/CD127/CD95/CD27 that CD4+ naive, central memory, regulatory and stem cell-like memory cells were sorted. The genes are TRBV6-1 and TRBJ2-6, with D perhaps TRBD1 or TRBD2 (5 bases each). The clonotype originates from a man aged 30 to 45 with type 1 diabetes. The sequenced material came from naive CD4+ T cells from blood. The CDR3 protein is CASMSGLSGANVLTF. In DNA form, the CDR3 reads TGTGCCAGCATGTCGGGGCTCTCTGGGGCCAACGTCCTGACTTTC.